This T cell receptor (beta chain) was sequenced in a study of OX40 agonist ivuxolimab in advanced cancers. For context, the study as a whole: Ivuxolimab, which targeted the costimulatory receptor OX40 (CD134), was an agonistic, fully human IgG2 monoclonal antibody. Intravenous ivuxolimab was administered to patients every 2 weeks at six dose levels: 0.01, 0.1, 0.3, 1.5, 3 and 10 mg/kg. Of the roughly 52 patients in dose escalation, approximately 20 had hepatocellular carcinoma, roughly 15 had melanoma, 9 had renal cell carcinoma and 9 had head and neck cancer. In the dose-escalation cohort, approximately 80% of patients were male, and the mean age was roughly 56 years with a range of roughly 23 to 79. Patients were allowed to have had prior anti-PD-1, anti-PD-L1 or anti-CTLA-4 therapy, and roughly 40% of the dose-escalation patients had previously received checkpoint inhibitors. Partial responses occurred in three dose-escalation patients, of whom one had hepatocellular carcinoma and two had cutaneous melanoma. Peripheral TCRbeta sequencing aimed to test whether ivuxolimab altered TCR sequence diversity and caused clonal T-cell expansion. The monotherapy dose-escalation portion (N of about 52 patients) of the phase I ivuxolimab trial is reported in the paper.

Reading from cysteine to phenylalanine, the CDR3 counts 16 amino acids. The read is trimmed to its CDR3 DNA, 48 bases read in frame from base 1. CDR1 and CDR2 are read off the germline V gene (reference sequence) as MNHEY and SMNVEV. For this chain, trimming is 1 base at the V end and 4 bases at the J end, and the number of junction bases without a gene match is 6. Patients with autoimmune disease history or receiving systemic immunosuppression were excluded from the trial. Peripheral blood for TCR sequencing was drawn from every dose cohort at baseline, at cycle 4 day 1 and at cycle 7 day 1. Samples were obtained from an open-label, multicenter, first-in-human phase I dose-escalation trial of ivuxolimab. Adults with locally advanced or metastatic head and neck squamous cell, hepatocellular, melanoma or renal cell carcinoma were enrolled in the trial. Before TCR sequencing, CD4+ and CD8+ T cells were separately sorted from peripheral blood.

To sequence the TCRbeta CDR3 region, genomic DNA was isolated from the sorted cells. The immunoSEQ Assay was used to sequence the TCRbeta CDR3 regions. This is the immuneACCESS table as TCRdb keeps it, with only in-frame sequences that have V and J called. A part of the clones is gone; compared with another copy, unresolved V genes explain less than half, and the rest is unexplained. Counted in this sample were tens of thousands of clones; more than 75% of them appeared once. Of the sample, 30% to 35% falls within the top ten clones. This clone has just one count. It has no known antigen specificity. There are no base qualities to consult, and no much larger clone falls within one base. The full study reports these points: Low levels of normalized T-cell clonal expansion were also seen in some nonresponding patients. At doses of 0.1 to 3.0 mg/kg, clonal expansion of both CD4+ and CD8+ T cells in blood was seen between baseline and week 6. In the 0.1-3.0 mg/kg groups, partial responders had among the lowest normalized peripheral clonal expansion, particularly in CD8+ T cells. On average, CD8+ T cells showed more expanded clones than CD4+ T cells after ivuxolimab. Antigen specificity was not determined for the clonally expanded peripheral T cells.

Here the sequenced sample was CD4+ or CD8+ T cells sorted from blood, taken in a trial of the OX40 agonist ivuxolimab. The clonotype comes from an adult with an advanced solid tumor such as melanoma, head and neck, liver or kidney cancer. Recombination linked TRBV27 to TRBJ2-2, with 7 middle bases fitting TRBD1. For the CDR3, the sequence is CASSLFNRGGTGELFF. The nucleotide sequence is given as TGTGCCAGCAGTTTATTTAACAGGGGTGGCACCGGGGAGCTGTTTTTT.